These 5 T cell receptor beta chains were all obtained from the same sample, sequenced in a study of T cell responses to AZD1222 COVID-19 vaccine. TCRdb's copy holds only in-frame clones and misses some; the assay was immunoSEQ multiplex PCR. The data show about 40,000 clones, with around 80% seen just once and approximately 20% held by the top ten. The sample here was peripheral blood, taken 28 days after the second AZD1222 dose. The receptors originated from an adult who received the AZD1222 COVID-19 vaccine.

The chain recombines TRBV5-1 with TRBJ2-7, with D uncertain. The germline V gene encodes CDR1 SGHRS and CDR2 YFSETQ. V was clipped by 4 bases and J by 0 bases, with 11 bases between them. This CDR3 spans 14 amino acids. CDR3 sequence: CASSPRVGSYEQYF. The CDR3 DNA reads TGCGCCAGCAGCCCCCGGGTGGGCTCCTACGAGCAGTACTTC.

This clone was detected once. The rearrangement links TRBV5-1 to TRBJ2-3, with TRBD1 identical over 10 bases. The germline CDR1 and CDR2 sequences are SGHRS and YFSETQ. Trimming removed 4 bases from V and 13 bases from J; junction bases left unmatched: 15. This CDR3 spans 15 amino acids. CDR3 nucleotide sequence: TGCGCCAGCAGCACTCTCCCGGGACAGGGGCAAGATAAGTATTTT. Its translation: CASSTLPGQGQDKYF.

V and J are TRBV5-4 and TRBJ2-1, with TRBD2 matching 8 bases. This CDR3 comprises 14 residues. The J segment lost 8 bases and the V segment lost 0 bases, leaving 4 bases of the junction unmatched. Germline V gene sequence: CDR1 SGHNT, CDR2 YYREEE (reference sequence). The CDR3 sequence is CASSLVVAGYEQFF. DNA of the CDR3: TGTGCCAGCAGCTTGGTAGTAGCGGGGTATGAGCAGTTCTTC.

This chain connects TRBV27 to TRBJ2-7; D remains unclear. Trimming stripped 4 bases from V and 6 bases from J, with 10 bases between. The V gene's germline CDR1 is MNHEY and CDR2 SMNVEV (reference sequence). There are 12 residues in the CDR3. CDR3: CASSSRYSEQYF. CDR3 nucleotide sequence: TGTGCCAGCAGTTCTAGGTATTCCGAGCAGTACTTC.

The V gene is TRBV24-1, the J gene TRBJ2-3; D uncertain. CDR3 length: 19 amino acids. Looked up from germline, CDR1 is KGHDR and CDR2 is SFDVKD. The V end was cut by 3 bases, the J end by 3 bases, with 24 bases between. The CDR3 region is CATSDVPDQIPKQTDTQYF. DNA of the CDR3: TGTGCCACCAGTGATGTCCCCGACCAGATCCCCAAGCAGACAGATACGCAGTATTTT.